This TCR beta chain comes out of a study of T cells expressing NK-cell markers. Study context: Each TCR beta repertoire originated in sorted T cells that were CD3+CD56+NKG2C+, CD3+CD56+NKG2C- or CD3+CD56-NKG2C+. Of eight sequenced donors, seven were HCMV-seropositive and one HCMV-seronegative.

General study results and limits: These clonotypes additionally ranked first within the CD3+CD56-NKG2C+ fraction of four donors.

UMIs were included in TCR beta cDNA generated by 5'RACE template switching. One entry per CDR3 protein, without DNA, is what TCRdb gives after re-calling the 5' RACE reads. In total, the table holds about 150,000 distinct CDR3 sequences. On this clonotype itself: The antigen is not known.

The CDR3 totals 15 residues. Germline V gene lookup returns CDR1 DFQATT and CDR2 SNEGSKA (reference sequence). The TCR sequence derives from a woman aged 45-65 years in good health. The V and J genes are TRBV20-1 and TRBJ2-3; with no DNA, the TCRdb D assignment of TRBD2 cannot be verified. Sequencing used blood T cells: a sorted CD56 or NKG2C T cell subset, CD4+ or CD8+ T cells, or bulk PBMC T cells (not recorded which). The CDR3 is CSAASRTDRTDTQYF.